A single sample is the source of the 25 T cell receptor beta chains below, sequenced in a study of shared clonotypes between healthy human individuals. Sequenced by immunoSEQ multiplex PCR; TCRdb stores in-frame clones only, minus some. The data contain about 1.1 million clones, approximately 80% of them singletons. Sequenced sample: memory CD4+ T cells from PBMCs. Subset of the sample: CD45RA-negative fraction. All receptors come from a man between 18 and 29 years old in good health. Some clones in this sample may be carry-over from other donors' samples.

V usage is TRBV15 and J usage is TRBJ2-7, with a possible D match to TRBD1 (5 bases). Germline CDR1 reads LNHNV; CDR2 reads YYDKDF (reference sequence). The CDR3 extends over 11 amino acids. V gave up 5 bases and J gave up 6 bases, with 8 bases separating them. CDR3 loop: CATSDRGEQYF. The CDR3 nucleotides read TGTGCCACCAGCGATAGGGGCGAGCAGTACTTC.

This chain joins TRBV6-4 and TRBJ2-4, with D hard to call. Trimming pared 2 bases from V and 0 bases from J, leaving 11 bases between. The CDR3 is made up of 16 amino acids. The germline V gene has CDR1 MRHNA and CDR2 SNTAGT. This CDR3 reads CASSDGVILAKNIQYF. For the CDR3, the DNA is TGTGCCAGCAGTGACGGGGTAATTCTAGCCAAAAACATTCAGTACTTC.

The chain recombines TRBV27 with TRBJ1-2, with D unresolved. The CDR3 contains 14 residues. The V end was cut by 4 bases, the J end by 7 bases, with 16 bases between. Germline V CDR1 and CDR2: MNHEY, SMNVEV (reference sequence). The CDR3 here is CASSSMASRAGYTF. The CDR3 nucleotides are TGTGCCAGCAGTTCGATGGCCTCACGGGCTGGCTACACCTTC.

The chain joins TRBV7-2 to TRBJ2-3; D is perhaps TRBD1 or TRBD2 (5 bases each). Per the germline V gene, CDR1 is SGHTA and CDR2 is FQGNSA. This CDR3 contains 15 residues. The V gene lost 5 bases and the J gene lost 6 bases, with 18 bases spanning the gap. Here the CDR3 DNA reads TGTGCCAGCAGCCCCGGGACCTGGGCAGTGGATACGCAGTATTTT. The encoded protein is CASSPGTWAVDTQYF.

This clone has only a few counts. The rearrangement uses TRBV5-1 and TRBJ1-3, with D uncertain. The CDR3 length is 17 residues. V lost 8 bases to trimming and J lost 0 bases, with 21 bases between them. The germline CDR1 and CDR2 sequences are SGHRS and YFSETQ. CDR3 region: CASQRTPTRDSGNTIYF. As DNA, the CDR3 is TGCGCCAGTCAGCGTACCCCTACGCGCGACTCTGGAAACACCATATATTTT.

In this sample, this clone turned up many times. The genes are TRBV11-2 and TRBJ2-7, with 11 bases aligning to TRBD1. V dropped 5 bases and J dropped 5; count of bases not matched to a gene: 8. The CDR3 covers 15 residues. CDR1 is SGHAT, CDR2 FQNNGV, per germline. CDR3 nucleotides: TGTGCCAGCAGCCCTCGCGGGGGACAGGGGGACGAGCAGTACTTC. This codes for CASSPRGGQGDEQYF.

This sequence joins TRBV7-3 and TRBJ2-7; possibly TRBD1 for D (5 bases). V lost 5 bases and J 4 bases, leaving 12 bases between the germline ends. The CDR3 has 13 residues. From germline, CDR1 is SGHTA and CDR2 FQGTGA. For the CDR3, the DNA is TGTGCCAGCAGCCAAAACCCAGGGTACGAGCAGTACTTC. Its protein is CASSQNPGYEQYF.

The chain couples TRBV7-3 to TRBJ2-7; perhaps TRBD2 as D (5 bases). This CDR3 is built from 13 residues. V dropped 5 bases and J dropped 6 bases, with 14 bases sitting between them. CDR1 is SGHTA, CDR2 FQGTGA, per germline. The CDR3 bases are TGTGCCAGCAGCCCTACGGGGTTGGGCGAGCAGTACTTC. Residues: CASSPTGLGEQYF.

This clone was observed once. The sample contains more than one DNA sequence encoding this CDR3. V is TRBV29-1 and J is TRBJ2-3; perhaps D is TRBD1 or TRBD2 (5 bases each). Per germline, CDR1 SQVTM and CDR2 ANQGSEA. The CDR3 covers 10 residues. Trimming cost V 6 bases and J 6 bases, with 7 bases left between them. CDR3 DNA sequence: TGCAGCGTGGGGGTTGATACGCAGTATTTT. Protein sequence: CSVGVDTQYF.

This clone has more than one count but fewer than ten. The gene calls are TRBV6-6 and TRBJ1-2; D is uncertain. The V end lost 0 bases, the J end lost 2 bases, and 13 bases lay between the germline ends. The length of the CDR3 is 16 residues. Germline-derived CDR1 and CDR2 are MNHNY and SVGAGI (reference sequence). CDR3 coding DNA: TGTGCCAGCAGTTACTCGAATATCTGGCAGAACTATGGCTACACCTTC. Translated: CASSYSNIWQNYGYTF.

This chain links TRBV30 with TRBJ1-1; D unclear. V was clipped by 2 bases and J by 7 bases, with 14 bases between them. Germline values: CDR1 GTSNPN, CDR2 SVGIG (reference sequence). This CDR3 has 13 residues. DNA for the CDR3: TGTGCCTGGAGTAACCACGTTGGTAGTGAAGCTTTCTTT. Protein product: CAWSNHVGSEAFF.

The CDR3 reads CASSARTGMGNTIYF. The CDR3 coding sequence is TGTGCCAGCAGCGCCCGGACAGGGATGGGAAACACCATATATTTT. This chain links TRBV9 with TRBJ1-3; TRBD1 matches at 8 bases. The length of the CDR3 is 15 residues. CDR1 is SGDLS and CDR2 is YYNGEE in the germline V gene. V lost 3 bases to trimming and J lost 4 bases; unmatched junction nucleotides: 6. Together with reference TRBV9 and TRBJ1-3, the CDR3 gives the full variable domain: DSGVTQTPKHLITATGQRVTLRCSPRSGDLSVYWYQQSLDQGLQFLIQYYNGEERAKGNILERFSAQQFPDLHSELNLSSLELGDSALYFCASSARTGMGNTIYFGEGSWLTVV.

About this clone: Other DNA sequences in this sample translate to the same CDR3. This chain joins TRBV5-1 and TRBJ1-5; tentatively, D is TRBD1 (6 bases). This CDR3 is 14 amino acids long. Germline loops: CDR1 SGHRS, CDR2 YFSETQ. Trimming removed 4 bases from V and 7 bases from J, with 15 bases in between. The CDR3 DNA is TGCGCCAGCAGCCTGGGACACCCGGGCCAGCCCCAGCATTTT. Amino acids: CASSLGHPGQPQHF.

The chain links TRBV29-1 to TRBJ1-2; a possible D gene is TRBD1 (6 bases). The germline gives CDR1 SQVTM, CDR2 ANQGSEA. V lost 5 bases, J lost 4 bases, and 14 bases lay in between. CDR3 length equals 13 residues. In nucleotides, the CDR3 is TGCAGCGTTAGAAGCCCGGACAGCTATGGCTACACCTTC. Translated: CSVRSPDSYGYTF.

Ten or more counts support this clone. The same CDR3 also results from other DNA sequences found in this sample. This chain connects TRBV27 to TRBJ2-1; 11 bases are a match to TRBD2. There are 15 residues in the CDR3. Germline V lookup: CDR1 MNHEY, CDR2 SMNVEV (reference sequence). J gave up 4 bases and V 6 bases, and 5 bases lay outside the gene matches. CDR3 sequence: CASSPRTSGYNEQFF. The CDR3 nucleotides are TGTGCCAGCAGCCCCCGGACTAGCGGGTACAATGAGCAGTTCTTC.

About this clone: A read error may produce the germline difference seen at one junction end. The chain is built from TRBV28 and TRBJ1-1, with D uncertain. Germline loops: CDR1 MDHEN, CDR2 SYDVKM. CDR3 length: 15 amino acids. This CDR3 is CASSPNPTANAEAFF. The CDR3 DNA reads TGTGCCAGCAGTCCAAACCCGACCGCGAACGCTGAAGCTTTCTTT.

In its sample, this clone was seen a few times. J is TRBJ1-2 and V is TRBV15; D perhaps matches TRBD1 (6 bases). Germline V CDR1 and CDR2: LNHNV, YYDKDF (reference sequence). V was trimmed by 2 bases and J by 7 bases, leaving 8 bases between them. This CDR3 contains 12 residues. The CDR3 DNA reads TGTGCCACCAGCAGACAGGGGTCTGGCTACACCTTC. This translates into CATSRQGSGYTF.

The CDR3 sequence: CASIRGSRSTYYGYTF. DNA of the CDR3: TGCGCCAGCATACGGGGATCCAGGTCGACTTACTATGGCTACACCTTC. This sequence joins TRBV5-1 and TRBJ1-2; D is uncertain. The CDR3 is made up of 16 amino acids. Looked up from germline, CDR1 is SGHRS and CDR2 is YFSETQ. V lost 6 bases and J lost 3, with 21 bases in between. The variable domain in full, completed from reference TRBV5-1 and TRBJ1-2, reads KAGVTQTPRYLIKTRGQQVTLSCSPISGHRSVSWYQQTPGQGLQFLFEYFSETQRNKGNFPGRFSGRQFSNSRSEMNVSTLELGDSALYLCASIRGSRSTYYGYTFGSGTRLTVV.

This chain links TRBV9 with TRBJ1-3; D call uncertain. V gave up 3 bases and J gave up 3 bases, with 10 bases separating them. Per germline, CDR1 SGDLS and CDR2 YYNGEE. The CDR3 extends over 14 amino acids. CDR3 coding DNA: TGTGCCAGCAGCGCGACGACGGGTGGAAACACCATATATTTT. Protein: CASSATTGGNTIYF.

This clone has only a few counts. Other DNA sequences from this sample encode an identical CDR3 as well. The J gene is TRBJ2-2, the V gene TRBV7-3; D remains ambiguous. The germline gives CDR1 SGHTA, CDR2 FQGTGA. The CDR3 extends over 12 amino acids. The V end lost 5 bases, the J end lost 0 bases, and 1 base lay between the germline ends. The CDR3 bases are TGTGCCAGCAGCCCGAACACCGGGGAGCTGTTTTTT. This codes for CASSPNTGELFF.

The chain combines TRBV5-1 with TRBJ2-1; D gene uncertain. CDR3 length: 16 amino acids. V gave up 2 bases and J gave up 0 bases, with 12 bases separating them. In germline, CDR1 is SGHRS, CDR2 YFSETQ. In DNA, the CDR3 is TGCGCCAGCAGCTTCCTTCCTGAAAGCTCCTACAATGAGCAGTTCTTC. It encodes CASSFLPESSYNEQFF. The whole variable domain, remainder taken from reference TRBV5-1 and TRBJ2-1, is KAGVTQTPRYLIKTRGQQVTLSCSPISGHRSVSWYQQTPGQGLQFLFEYFSETQRNKGNFPGRFSGRQFSNSRSEMNVSTLELGDSALYLCASSFLPESSYNEQFFGPGTRLTVL.

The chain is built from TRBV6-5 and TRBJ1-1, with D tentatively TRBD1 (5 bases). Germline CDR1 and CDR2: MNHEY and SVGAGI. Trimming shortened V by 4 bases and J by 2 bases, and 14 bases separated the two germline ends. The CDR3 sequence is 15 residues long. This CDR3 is CASSSLGGGNTEAFF. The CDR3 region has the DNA TGTGCCAGCAGTTCACTGGGGGGGGGTAACACTGAAGCTTTCTTT.

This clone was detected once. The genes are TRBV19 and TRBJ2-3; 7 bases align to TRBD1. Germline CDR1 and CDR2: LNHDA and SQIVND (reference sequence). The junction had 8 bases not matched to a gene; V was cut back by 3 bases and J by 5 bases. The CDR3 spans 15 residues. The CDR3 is CASSMMGQREDTQYF. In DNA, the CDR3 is TGTGCCAGTAGTATGATGGGACAGAGGGAAGATACGCAGTATTTT.

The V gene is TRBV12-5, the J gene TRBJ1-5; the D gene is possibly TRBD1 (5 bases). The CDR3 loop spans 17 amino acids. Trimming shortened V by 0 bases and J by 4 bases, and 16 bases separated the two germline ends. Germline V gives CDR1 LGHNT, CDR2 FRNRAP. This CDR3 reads CASGLVEGQLNNQPQHF. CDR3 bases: TGTGCTAGTGGTTTGGTAGAGGGGCAGCTAAATAATCAGCCCCAGCATTTT. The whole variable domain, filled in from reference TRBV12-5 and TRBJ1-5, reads DARVTQTPRHKVTEMGQEVTMRCQPILGHNTVFWYRQTMMQGLELLAYFRNRAPLDDSGMPKDRFSAEMPDATLATLKIQPSEPRDSAVYFCASGLVEGQLNNQPQHFGDGTRLSIL.

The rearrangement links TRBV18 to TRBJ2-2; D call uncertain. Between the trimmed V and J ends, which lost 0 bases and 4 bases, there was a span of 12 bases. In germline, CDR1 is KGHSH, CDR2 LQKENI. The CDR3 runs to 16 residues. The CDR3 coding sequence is TGTGCCAGCTCACCACCGGCAGGTCTACCCACCGGGGAGCTGTTTTTT. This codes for CASSPPAGLPTGELFF.